One sample yielded the 21 T cell receptor beta chains listed below, sequenced in a study of blood T cell repertoires in COVID-19. This table comes from immunoSEQ multiplex PCR, and its TCRdb copy is limited to in-frame clones, with some not included. The table lists over 75,000 clones, roughly 90% of them singletons. Material: peripheral blood. These receptors were obtained from a human donor with active COVID-19. The donor label of this sample is uncertain.

The chain couples TRBV28 to TRBJ2-3; 11 bases align to TRBD2. The CDR3 runs to 16 residues. Germline CDR1 and CDR2: MDHEN and SYDVKM. Unmatched junction bases numbered 6, after V lost 5 bases and J lost 2 bases. DNA of the CDR3: TGTGCCAGCAGTACGCGACTAGCGGGGATCACAGATACGCAGTATTTT. The encoded protein is CASSTRLAGITDTQYF.

The chain employs TRBV5-8 and TRBJ2-3; D remains unclear. V was pared by 3 bases and J by 5 bases, with 7 bases between. The V gene's germline CDR1 is SGHTS and CDR2 YDEGEE. This CDR3 comprises 12 residues. CDR3 residues: CASSSRRDTQYF. In nucleotides, the CDR3 is TGTGCCAGCAGCTCTCGGAGAGATACGCAGTATTTT. Full variable domain (outside the CDR3, taken from reference TRBV5-8 and TRBJ2-3): EAGVTQSPTHLIKTRGQQATLRCSPISGHTSVYWYQQALGLGLQFLLWYDEGEERNRGNFPPRFSGRQFPNYSSELNVNALELEDSALYLCASSSRRDTQYFGPGTRLTVL.

The chain combines TRBV6-1 with TRBJ1-1; TRBD1 might be the D (6 bases). The CDR3 contains 16 residues. The germline gives CDR1 MNHNS, CDR2 SASEGT. Trimming stripped 3 bases from V and 0 bases from J, with 14 bases between. DNA for the CDR3: TGTGCCAGCAGTGACCCCCCCGGGACATTGAACACTGAAGCTTTCTTT. Translated: CASSDPPGTLNTEAFF.

This rearrangement joins TRBV19 to TRBJ1-2, with 8 positions matching TRBD1. This CDR3 has 16 residues. V dropped 4 bases and J dropped 7; count of bases not matched to a gene: 14. Germline lookup yields CDR1 LNHDA and CDR2 SQIVND (reference sequence). In DNA form, the CDR3 reads TGTGCCAGTAGTACACTCCCCGGGACAGGAATTTTTGGCTACACCTTC. Protein product: CASSTLPGTGIFGYTF. The full variable domain, with the rest looked up from reference TRBV19 and TRBJ1-2, is DGGITQSPKYLFRKEGQNVTLSCEQNLNHDAMYWYRQDPGQGLRLIYYSQIVNDFQKGDIAEGYSVSREKKESFPLTVTSAQKNPTAFYLCASSTLPGTGIFGYTFGSGTRLTVV.

The V and J genes are TRBV7-6 and TRBJ2-2; 10 bases line up with TRBD2. J gave up 3 bases and V 5 bases, and 6 bases lay outside the gene matches. The germline CDR1 and CDR2 sequences are SGHVS and FNYEAQ. The CDR3 consists of 16 residues. CDR3 sequence reads: CASSPLAGWDTGELFF. In DNA, the CDR3 is TGTGCCAGCAGCCCACTAGCGGGGTGGGACACCGGGGAGCTGTTTTTT.

The DNA of the CDR3 is TGTGCCAGCAGCCTAAACAGGGGGCTAAACTCTGAAGCTTTCTTT. It encodes CASSLNRGLNSEAFF. The chain couples TRBV2 to TRBJ1-1; TRBD1 matches 9 bases. With 6 bases clipped from V and 6 bases from J, the junction kept 11 bases outside the gene matches. Per the germline V gene, CDR1 is SNHLY and CDR2 is FYNNEI. The CDR3 extends over 15 amino acids.

This chain uses TRBV5-1 with TRBJ2-5, with D uncertain. The CDR3 sequence is 11 residues long. Trimming cost V 1 base and J 6 bases, with 4 bases left between them. Germline V lookup: CDR1 SGHRS, CDR2 YFSETQ. The CDR3 nucleotides are TGCGCCAGCAGCTTGCTTCAGACCCAGTACTTC. The encoded protein is CASSLLQTQYF.

The rearrangement uses TRBV10-3 and TRBJ1-5; D unresolved. The V gene's germline CDR1 is ENHRY and CDR2 SYGVKD. The V end was cut by 0 bases, the J end by 9 bases, with 6 bases between. This CDR3 contains 12 residues. The CDR3 protein is CAISESGRPQHF. In nucleotides, the CDR3 is TGTGCCATCAGTGAGTCGGGGAGGCCCCAGCATTTT.

V gene TRBV7-9 combines with J gene TRBJ1-2; no clear D. The V end was cut by 1 base, the J end by 4 bases, with 10 bases between. Germline lookup yields CDR1 SEHNR and CDR2 FQNEAQ (reference sequence). The CDR3 consists of 14 residues. CDR3 sequence (DNA): TGTGCCAGCAGCTTAGATACGGGTGGCTATGGCTACACCTTC. This encodes CASSLDTGGYGYTF.

The rearrangement joins TRBV20-1 to TRBJ1-2, with unresolved D. The germline gives CDR1 DFQATT, CDR2 SNEGSKA (reference sequence). This CDR3 spans 13 amino acids. V lost 3 bases and J 3 bases, leaving 11 bases between the germline ends. CDR3: CSASLRSYYGYTF. The CDR3 DNA reads TGCAGTGCTAGTCTCAGATCCTACTATGGCTACACCTTC.

This clone was counted only a few times. The chain recombines TRBV7-9 with TRBJ2-7; D uncertain. In germline, CDR1 is SEHNR, CDR2 FQNEAQ (reference sequence). V lost 1 base to trimming and J lost 1 base, with 8 bases between them. The CDR3 totals 14 residues. The CDR3 region has the DNA TGTGCCAGCAGCTTAGTTTCAGGTTCCTACGAGCAGTACTTC. This translates into CASSLVSGSYEQYF.

This clone was seen a single time. CDR3 nucleotide sequence: TGTGCCAGCAGCGTAGGGGGAAGGGGTTACATGACTGAAGCTTTCTTT. This translates into CASSVGGRGYMTEAFF. The chain recombines TRBV9 with TRBJ1-1; tentatively, D is TRBD1 (5 bases). The CDR3 is 16 residues long. Per the germline V gene, CDR1 is SGDLS and CDR2 is YYNGEE. The V gene lost 0 bases and the J gene lost 5 bases, with 17 bases spanning the gap.

The chain couples TRBV27 to TRBJ2-7, with D possibly TRBD1 on 5 matching bases. Trimming cost V 3 bases and J 6 bases, with 12 bases left between them. Germline CDR1 is MNHEY and CDR2 is SMNVEV (reference sequence). The CDR3 is made up of 13 amino acids. DNA for the CDR3: TGTGCCAGCAGTTTGGGGCGTGGGTCCGAGCAGTACTTC. This sequence encodes CASSLGRGSEQYF.

The genes are TRBV27 and TRBJ1-6; no clear D gene. From germline, CDR1 is MNHEY and CDR2 SMNVEV (reference sequence). V was pared by 0 bases and J by 0 bases, with 12 bases between. This CDR3 region has 18 residues. The CDR3 bases are TGTGCCAGCAGTTTATCTGGCGGGTACAGCTCCTATAATTCACCCCTCCACTTT. Amino acid sequence: CASSLSGGYSSYNSPLHF.

The chain couples TRBV7-9 to TRBJ2-7; no clear D. The CDR3 has 14 residues. V dropped 4 bases and J dropped 2 bases, with 12 bases sitting between them. Germline values: CDR1 SEHNR, CDR2 FQNEAQ (reference sequence). The CDR3 sequence is CASSSPRLPYEQYF. DNA for the CDR3: TGTGCCAGCAGCTCCCCGAGACTCCCCTACGAGCAGTACTTC.

V usage is TRBV5-1 and J usage is TRBJ1-1; D unresolved. Trimming pared 0 bases from V and 1 base from J, leaving 10 bases between. There are 15 residues in the CDR3. CDR1 and CDR2 (germline): SGHRS, YFSETQ. This CDR3 reads CASSLDLQSNTEAFF. The CDR3 coding sequence is TGCGCCAGCAGCTTGGATCTTCAGTCGAACACTGAAGCTTTCTTT. Drawing the rest from reference TRBV5-1 and TRBJ1-1, the complete variable domain is KAGVTQTPRYLIKTRGQQVTLSCSPISGHRSVSWYQQTPGQGLQFLFEYFSETQRNKGNFPGRFSGRQFSNSRSEMNVSTLELGDSALYLCASSLDLQSNTEAFFGQGTRLTVV.

The rearrangement links TRBV12-5 to TRBJ2-6; D gene ambiguous. The V and J ends lost 3 bases and 0 bases respectively, with 12 bases between them. This CDR3 is built from 17 residues. Germline V gene data show CDR1 as LGHNT and CDR2 as FRNRAP. CDR3 coding DNA: TGTGCTAGTGGTTTCGAGCTGACGGGCTCTGGGGCCAACGTCCTGACTTTC. This encodes CASGFELTGSGANVLTF.

The chain uses TRBV7-3 and TRBJ1-1, with 7 bases aligning to TRBD1. Germline CDR1 reads SGHTA; CDR2 reads FQGTGA. The CDR3 has 15 amino acids. The J segment lost 1 base and the V segment lost 6 bases, leaving 8 bases of the junction unmatched. This CDR3 reads CASSEGGVRNTEAFF. The CDR3, as DNA: TGTGCCAGCAGTGAAGGGGGCGTAAGGAACACTGAAGCTTTCTTT.

The chain has TRBV7-2 and TRBJ2-2, with 13 bases lining up with TRBD2. CDR1 is SGHTA and CDR2 is FQGNSA in the germline V gene. With V trimmed by 5 bases and J by 5 bases, 8 bases remained unmatched. CDR3 length equals 17 residues. CDR3 in amino acids: CASSPTSGGARTGELFF. The CDR3 DNA reads TGTGCCAGCAGCCCCACTAGCGGGGGGGCCAGGACCGGGGAGCTGTTTTTT.

The table lists this clone with a count of one. This chain joins TRBV6-5 and TRBJ2-3; TRBD2 is a possible D gene (7 bases). The CDR3 length is 15 residues. Germline CDR1 and CDR2: MNHEY and SVGAGI. Trimming pared 2 bases from V and 2 bases from J, leaving 11 bases between. The CDR3 DNA sequence: TGTGCCAGCAGTTACGGGGGGGCTAACACAGATACGCAGTATTTT. Encoded protein: CASSYGGANTDTQYF.

This rearrangement joins TRBV11-3 to TRBJ2-2; 11 nucleotides align to TRBD1. The CDR3 runs 18 residues. The germline CDR1 and CDR2 sequences are SGHNT and YENEEA. V trimming: 4 bases; J trimming: 5 bases; junction bases outside the gene matches: 12. In DNA form, the CDR3 reads TGTGCCAGCAGCTCCCGAGGGACAGGGGGTTTTGGGACCGGGGAGCTGTTTTTT. Protein product: CASSSRGTGGFGTGELFF.